Below, 18 T cell receptor beta chains from the same sample are listed, as sequenced in a study of shared clonotypes between healthy human individuals. Assay used: immunoSEQ multiplex PCR; TCRdb lists only in-frame clones, some missing. The sample contains about 2.4 million clones, more than 80% of which appear only once. Sequencing used naive CD4+ T cells sorted from blood. As for subset: CD45RA+ positively selected. The receptors derive from a young man in good health.

Points on this clone: An end of the junction differs from the germline gene, which may be a read error. V is TRBV6-5 and J is TRBJ2-1, with D unresolved. Germline CDR1 and CDR2: MNHEY and SVGAGI. This CDR3 is built from 16 residues. This chain's CDR3 is CASIYFILASRNEQFF. CDR3 DNA: TGTGCCAGCATTTACTTTATTTTGGCAAGTCGCAATGAGCAGTTCTTC.

The genes are TRBV15 and TRBJ1-5; D remains ambiguous. Germline CDR1 and CDR2: LNHNV and YYDKDF (reference sequence). The CDR3 contains 12 residues. Trimming stripped 0 bases from V and 6 bases from J, with 3 bases between. CDR3 amino acids: CATSRDFQPQHF. For the CDR3, the DNA is TGTGCCACCAGCAGAGATTTTCAGCCCCAGCATTTT.

With respect to this clone: Within the sample, other DNA sequences also encode this same CDR3. The genes are TRBV5-6 and TRBJ1-5; D gene unclear. This CDR3 has 13 residues. The germline CDR1 and CDR2 sequences are SGHDT and YYEEEE. V dropped 4 bases and J dropped 4 bases, with 9 bases sitting between them. CDR3 protein: CASSLDRNQPQHF. Written as DNA, the CDR3 is TGTGCCAGCAGCCTCGACCGAAATCAGCCCCAGCATTTT.

This clone was observed a handful of times. The chain couples TRBV30 to TRBJ1-4; possible D gene TRBD1, 6 bases. The germline V and J ends were trimmed by 2 bases and 8 bases, with 12 bases remaining between them. The CDR3 totals 13 residues. Per germline, CDR1 GTSNPN and CDR2 SVGIG (reference sequence). The CDR3 protein is CAWSRGLEEKLFF. DNA for the CDR3: TGTGCCTGGAGTCGGGGGCTTGAAGAAAAACTGTTTTTT.

The chain joins TRBV6-5 to TRBJ2-2; 9 bases line up with TRBD2. Germline trimming cut 1 base from V and 5 bases from J; bases unmatched to any gene: 5. Looked up from germline, CDR1 is MNHEY and CDR2 is SVGAGI. This CDR3 has 16 residues. The CDR3 is CASSYLGSGRTGELFF. Written as DNA, the CDR3 is TGTGCCAGCAGTTACTTGGGTAGCGGGAGAACCGGGGAGCTGTTTTTT.

The V gene is TRBV30, the J gene TRBJ2-5; D gene ambiguous. The DNA end is more similar to TRBJ2-7, so the J call may be wrong. The CDR3 runs 11 residues. The V gene's germline CDR1 is GTSNPN and CDR2 SVGIG (reference sequence). CDR3 sequence: CAWRSGYEQYF. CDR3 nucleotide sequence: TGTGCCTGGAGATCAGGCTACGAGCAGTACTTC.

CDR3 coding DNA: TGTGCCAGCAGCCAAGATGGACCGACTCCCTCTGGGGCCAACGTCCTGACTTTC. It codes for CASSQDGPTPSGANVLTF. The V call is TRBV14, the J call TRBJ2-6; D is ambiguous. V was trimmed by 0 bases and J by 0 bases, leaving 12 bases between them. The germline V gene encodes CDR1 SGHDN and CDR2 FVKESK. This CDR3 contains 18 residues.

This sequence joins TRBV7-2 and TRBJ2-7, with 7 bases lining up with TRBD1. V shed 1 base, J shed 6 bases, and the junction held 12 bases outside the gene matches. The CDR3 has 16 residues. Germline loops: CDR1 SGHTA, CDR2 FQGNSA. The CDR3 sequence: CASSLGRQGRLAEQYF. Here the CDR3 DNA reads TGTGCCAGCAGCTTAGGGCGACAGGGCCGCTTGGCCGAGCAGTACTTC.

Notes on this clone: Within the sample, other DNA sequences also encode this same CDR3. This chain links TRBV5-1 with TRBJ1-4; 7 bases match TRBD1. The J segment lost 2 bases and the V segment lost 4 bases, leaving 5 bases of the junction unmatched. CDR1 and CDR2 (germline): SGHRS, YFSETQ. The CDR3 loop spans 15 amino acids. CDR3 nucleotides: TGCGCCAGCAGCCCAGGGGGTAGCACTAATGAAAAACTGTTTTTT. Translated, it gives CASSPGGSTNEKLFF.

The chain employs TRBV5-1 and TRBJ2-7, with TRBD1 matching over 9 bases. The germline V gene encodes CDR1 SGHRS and CDR2 YFSETQ. V was pared by 0 bases and J by 4 bases, with 5 bases of the junction left unmatched. This CDR3 region has 15 residues. CDR3 nucleotide sequence: TGCGCCAGCAGCTTGGCCGGGACAGGGATGTACGAGCAGTACTTC. This translates into CASSLAGTGMYEQYF.

This sequence joins TRBV5-1 and TRBJ2-3; 8 nucleotides match TRBD1. There are 14 residues in the CDR3. The junction had 1 base not matched to a gene; V was cut back by 4 bases and J by 0 bases. Looked up from germline, CDR1 is SGHRS and CDR2 is YFSETQ. CDR3 bases: TGCGCCAGCAGCAACAGGGGGAGCACAGATACGCAGTATTTT. Translated: CASSNRGSTDTQYF.

The chain employs TRBV4-3 and TRBJ2-7, with D tentatively TRBD2 (6 bases). The V end lost 4 bases, the J end lost 0 bases, and 13 bases lay between the germline ends. This CDR3 has 15 residues. CDR1 and CDR2 (germline): LGHNA, YSLEER. In nucleotides, the CDR3 is TGCGCCAGCAGCCGTTCTGTCGGGAGCTCCTACGAGCAGTACTTC. It codes for CASSRSVGSSYEQYF.

This chain uses TRBV5-6 with TRBJ2-7; weak D call: TRBD2 (7 bases). This CDR3 has 15 amino acids. CDR1 is SGHDT and CDR2 is YYEEEE in the germline V gene. Trimming pared 2 bases from V and 3 bases from J, leaving 15 bases between. CDR3 protein: CASSFKTSRGYEQYF. For the CDR3, the DNA is TGTGCCAGCAGCTTTAAGACTAGCAGGGGCTACGAGCAGTACTTC.

Notes on this clone: The identical CDR3 is also encoded by other nucleotide sequences in the sample. This chain joins TRBV2 and TRBJ1-5, with D perhaps TRBD1 (6 bases). Trimming removed 4 bases from V and 2 bases from J, with 9 bases in between. CDR1 is SNHLY, CDR2 FYNNEI, per germline. CDR3 length equals 14 residues. The DNA of the CDR3 is TGTGCCAGCAGTGTACAGGGAGGCAATCAGCCCCAGCATTTT. Protein sequence: CASSVQGGNQPQHF.

This chain joins TRBV6-5 and TRBJ1-2; 10 bases line up with TRBD1. This CDR3 comprises 13 residues. CDR1 is MNHEY and CDR2 is SVGAGI in the germline V gene. V shed 6 bases and J 3 bases; nucleotides not matched to a gene: 1. This CDR3 is CASRGTGDYGYTF. CDR3 bases: TGTGCCAGCAGGGGGACAGGGGACTATGGCTACACCTTC.

V usage is TRBV5-5 and J usage is TRBJ2-5; D remains ambiguous. The CDR3 spans 13 residues. Germline values: CDR1 SGHKS, CDR2 YYEKEE (reference sequence). The ends were cut back, 1 base at V and 2 bases at J, with 6 bases in the middle. CDR3 nucleotides: TGTGCCAGCAGCTTGTACCAACAAGAGACCCAGTACTTC. It is translated as CASSLYQQETQYF. Full variable domain (missing parts from reference TRBV5-5 and TRBJ2-5): DAGVTQSPTHLIKTRGQQVTLRCSPISGHKSVSWYQQVLGQGPQFIFQYYEKEERGRGNFPDRFSARQFPNYSSELNVNALLLGDSALYLCASSLYQQETQYFGPGTRLLVL.

This clone was picked up one time. This sequence joins TRBV7-8 and TRBJ2-5; weak D call: TRBD1 (5 bases). The CDR3 has 15 amino acids. Per the germline V gene, CDR1 is SGHVS and CDR2 is FQNEAQ. Trimming removed 0 bases at V and 4 bases at J, with 12 bases between. The DNA for the CDR3 is TGTGCCAGCAGCTTAGCGGCCCAGGGTGGAGAGACCCAGTACTTC. Amino acid sequence: CASSLAAQGGETQYF.

The CDR3 coding sequence is TGTGCCAGCATCCCCCCCGGAGGATCAGATACGCAGTATTTT. Translated: CASIPPGGSDTQYF. The chain combines TRBV27 with TRBJ2-3, with a possible D match to TRBD2 (5 bases). From germline, CDR1 is MNHEY and CDR2 SMNVEV (reference sequence). Trimming took 7 bases from V and 4 from J, leaving 15 bases between them. This CDR3 region has 14 residues.